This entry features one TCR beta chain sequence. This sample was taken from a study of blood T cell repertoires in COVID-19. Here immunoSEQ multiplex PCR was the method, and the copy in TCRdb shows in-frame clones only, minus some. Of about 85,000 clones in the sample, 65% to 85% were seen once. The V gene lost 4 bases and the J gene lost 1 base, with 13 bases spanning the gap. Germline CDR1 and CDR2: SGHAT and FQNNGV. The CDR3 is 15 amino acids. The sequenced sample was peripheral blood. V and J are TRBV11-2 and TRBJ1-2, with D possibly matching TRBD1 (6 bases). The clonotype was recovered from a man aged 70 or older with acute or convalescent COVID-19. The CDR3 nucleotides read TGTGCCAGCAGCTCTGGACAGACTCTTAACTATGGCTACACCTTC. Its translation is CASSSGQTLNYGYTF.